This entry lists 21 T cell receptor beta chains sequenced from one sample in a study of blood T cell repertoires in COVID-19. Sequencing used immunoSEQ multiplex PCR; TCRdb keeps in-frame clones, though not all of them. Of 160,000 or so clones in the sample, 70% to 80% were seen once. Specimen: peripheral blood. The receptors come from a woman aged 55-69 years with COVID-19, enrolled during active disease.

A single count supports this clone. The chain employs TRBV5-1 and TRBJ2-7; D is perhaps TRBD1 (6 bases). V lost 5 bases and J lost 3, with 15 bases in between. Germline CDR1 reads SGHRS; CDR2 reads YFSETQ. The CDR3 spans 14 residues. CDR3 coding DNA: TGCGCCAGCAGAAATAGCAGGGGATACTACGAGCAGTACGTC. Translating it yields CASRNSRGYYEQYV.

The chain is built from TRBV3-1 (or the pseudogene TRBV3-2) and TRBJ2-1, with 7 nucleotides matching TRBD2. V shed 4 bases, J shed 8 bases, and the junction held 8 bases outside the gene matches. From germline, CDR1 is LGHDT and CDR2 YNNKEL (reference sequence). The CDR3 totals 14 residues. CDR3: CASSLLGGMDEQFF. CDR3 nucleotides: TGTGCCAGCAGCCTACTGGGGGGGATGGATGAGCAGTTCTTC.

The V gene is TRBV6-6, the J gene TRBJ2-5; 12 nucleotides agree with TRBD2. CDR3 size: 16 residues. The J segment lost 3 bases and the V segment lost 2 bases, leaving 4 bases of the junction unmatched. Germline CDR1 MNHNY, CDR2 SVGAGI (reference sequence). CDR3 nucleotide sequence: TGTGCCAGCAGTTACCAGCTAGCGGGGGGGAAAGAGACCCAGTACTTC. Protein sequence: CASSYQLAGGKETQYF.

A few counts support this clone. The chain joins TRBV28 to TRBJ1-5; 9 bases map to TRBD1. This CDR3 contains 16 residues. V was pared by 6 bases and J by 3 bases, with 9 bases of the junction left unmatched. Germline V lookup: CDR1 MDHEN, CDR2 SYDVKM. CDR3 bases: TGTGCCAGCAGGCACCCGGGACAGGGCTACAATCAGCCCCAGCATTTT. Amino acids: CASRHPGQGYNQPQHF. Looking up the rest from reference TRBV28 and TRBJ1-5 gives the full variable domain: DVKVTQSSRYLVKRTGEKVFLECVQDMDHENMFWYRQDPGLGLRLIYFSYDVKMKEKGDIPEGYSVSREKKERFSLILESASTNQTSMYLCASRHPGQGYNQPQHFGDGTRLSIL.

The rearrangement links TRBV7-9 to TRBJ1-2; TRBD1 aligns across 7 bases. The junction had 15 bases not matched to a gene; V was cut back by 4 bases and J by 4 bases. Germline CDR1 is SEHNR and CDR2 is FQNEAQ (reference sequence). The CDR3 spans 17 residues. CDR3 sequence reads: CASSSGGHPSSRYGYTF. The CDR3, as DNA: TGTGCCAGCAGCTCAGGGGGACATCCCAGCTCCCGCTATGGCTACACCTTC.

The V gene is TRBV29-1, the J gene TRBJ1-2; 8 bases map to TRBD1. The CDR3 is 14 amino acids. After removal of 3 bases from V and 0 bases from J, the junction contained 3 bases not matched to a gene. Germline-derived CDR1 and CDR2 are SQVTM and ANQGSEA. The CDR3 bases are TGCAGCGTTGAGCGGGACAGGCCTAACTATGGCTACACCTTC. This sequence encodes CSVERDRPNYGYTF.

This clone was seen many times. This chain connects TRBV19 to TRBJ1-2, with TRBD1 identical over 8 bases. From germline, CDR1 is LNHDA and CDR2 SQIVND (reference sequence). This CDR3 is 15 amino acids long. With 6 bases clipped from V and 0 bases from J, the junction kept 6 bases outside the gene matches. The CDR3 DNA reads TGTGCCAGTAGGTCGACAGGGGAAGCTAACTATGGCTACACCTTC. Protein sequence: CASRSTGEANYGYTF.

This clone was seen repeatedly, ten times or more. The chain is built from TRBV2 and TRBJ2-7; 10 bases are shared with TRBD1. The CDR3 runs 13 residues. CDR1 and CDR2 (germline): SNHLY, FYNNEI. The trim removed 3 bases at V and 9 bases at J, leaving 5 bases unmatched. Here the CDR3 reads CASSEGQGRGQYV. The CDR3 nucleotides read TGTGCCAGCAGTGAGGGACAGGGGAGAGGGCAGTACGTC.

The chain links TRBV6-6 to TRBJ2-7; a weak D match, TRBD2 (5 bases). Germline values: CDR1 MNHNY, CDR2 SVGAGI (reference sequence). V lost 5 bases, J lost 7 bases, and 12 bases lay in between. The CDR3 totals 12 residues. The CDR3 sequence: CASSLADSEQYF. In nucleotides, the CDR3 is TGTGCCAGCAGTCTAGCCGACTCGGAGCAGTACTTC.

The V gene is TRBV5-6, the J gene TRBJ1-4; D not resolved. The germline V and J ends were trimmed by 7 bases and 6 bases, with 16 bases remaining between them. Looked up from germline, CDR1 is SGHDT and CDR2 is YYEEEE. CDR3 length: 14 residues. This chain's CDR3 is CASAGWSGDEKLFF. The CDR3 region has the DNA TGTGCCAGCGCGGGGTGGAGTGGGGATGAAAAACTGTTTTTT.

The chain uses TRBV7-8 and TRBJ2-7; 11 positions agree with TRBD2. This CDR3 comprises 15 residues. Per germline, CDR1 SGHVS and CDR2 FQNEAQ. V lost 2 bases to trimming and J lost 4 bases; unmatched junction nucleotides: 4. The CDR3 spells CASSLSGLAEYEQYF. The CDR3 DNA sequence: TGTGCCAGCAGCTTATCGGGACTAGCGGAATACGAGCAGTACTTC.

This clone occurred a few times. This chain joins TRBV6-6 and TRBJ1-1; D is ambiguous. The CDR3 has 14 residues. V was trimmed by 6 bases and J by 4 bases, leaving 15 bases between them. CDR1 and CDR2 from the germline V gene are MNHNY and SVGAGI (reference sequence). CDR3 nucleotide sequence: TGTGCCAGCAGCAAGCAGACACTGGGCACTGAAGCTTTCTTT. This translates into CASSKQTLGTEAFF.

This chain links TRBV28 with TRBJ1-5; D call uncertain. Trimming shortened V by 4 bases and J by 2 bases, and 9 bases separated the two germline ends. CDR1 MDHEN and CDR2 SYDVKM come from the germline V gene. The CDR3 covers 14 residues. CDR3 in amino acids: CASSSAGGNQPQHF. DNA of the CDR3: TGTGCCAGCAGTTCCGCGGGCGGCAATCAGCCCCAGCATTTT.

This chain uses TRBV18 with TRBJ2-1; 9 nucleotides agree with TRBD1. With 7 bases clipped from V and 6 bases from J, the junction kept 7 bases outside the gene matches. The CDR3 sequence is 14 residues long. Germline V CDR1 and CDR2: KGHSH, LQKENI. In DNA, the CDR3 is TGTGCCAGCTTACAACAGGGGGCCTCCAATGAGCAGTTCTTC. It is translated as CASLQQGASNEQFF.

This clone showed up many times. CDR3 sequence reads: CASRDRGLNYGYTF. The CDR3 coding sequence is TGTGCCAGCAGAGACAGGGGGCTTAACTATGGCTACACCTTC. V gene TRBV2 combines with J gene TRBJ1-2; 10 nucleotides match TRBD1. The length of the CDR3 is 14 residues. Germline V gives CDR1 SNHLY, CDR2 FYNNEI. V was clipped by 6 bases and J by 1 base; unmatched bases: 2.

The rearrangement joins TRBV7-9 to TRBJ2-5; 7 bases agree with TRBD1. The ends lost 0 bases at V and 2 bases at J; junction bases unmatched: 3. Germline lookup yields CDR1 SEHNR and CDR2 FQNEAQ (reference sequence). This CDR3 region has 15 residues. CDR3 amino acids: CASSLAQGQQETQYF. The CDR3 DNA sequence: TGTGCCAGCAGCTTAGCGCAGGGACAGCAAGAGACCCAGTACTTC.

This clone has just one count. This chain connects TRBV6-6 to TRBJ1-1, with 7 positions matching TRBD1. Trimming cost V 2 bases and J 5 bases; bases outside gene matches: 11. In germline, CDR1 is MNHNY, CDR2 SVGAGI (reference sequence). CDR3 length equals 16 residues. The CDR3 here is CASSYGGGLQRTEAFF. As DNA, the CDR3 is TGTGCCAGCAGTTACGGAGGGGGCCTCCAACGGACTGAAGCTTTCTTT.

This clone occurred once. The rearrangement links TRBV6-6 to TRBJ1-6, with D hard to call. This CDR3 region has 13 residues. Germline CDR1 and CDR2: MNHNY and SVGAGI (reference sequence). Trimming cost V 10 bases and J 7 bases, with 14 bases left between them. CDR3 amino acids: CATTGRPNSPLHF. CDR3 DNA sequence: TGTGCCACCACTGGCAGGCCCAATTCACCCCTCCACTTT.

The chain joins TRBV7-3 to TRBJ2-1; D unresolved. The germline V and J ends were trimmed by 4 bases and 7 bases, with 8 bases remaining between them. Germline CDR1 is SGHTA and CDR2 is FQGTGA. This CDR3 comprises 12 residues. The CDR3 sequence: CASSSFSNEQFF. In DNA, the CDR3 is TGTGCCAGCAGCTCCTTCTCGAATGAGCAGTTCTTC.

V and J are TRBV6-5 and TRBJ1-2; D uncertain. CDR3 length equals 14 residues. Germline loops: CDR1 MNHEY, CDR2 SVGAGI. The V gene lost 5 bases and the J gene lost 4 bases, with 14 bases spanning the gap. The CDR3 loop reads CASSPRRRFYGYTF. In DNA, the CDR3 is TGTGCCAGCAGTCCTCGGAGGCGGTTCTATGGCTACACCTTC.

This clone was seen more than once but under ten times. The rearrangement uses TRBV6-1 and TRBJ2-3, with a weak D call TRBD1 (5 bases). V was shortened by 2 bases and J by 0 bases, with 15 bases between the two germline ends. This CDR3 region has 17 residues. Germline CDR1 is MNHNS and CDR2 is SASEGT. CDR3 loop: CASSERGLLSSTDTQYF. In DNA, the CDR3 is TGTGCCAGCAGTGAAAGGGGCCTACTATCTAGCACAGATACGCAGTATTTT.